This paragraph covers one T cell receptor beta chain sequence. PCR was performed using 60 Vbeta and 13 Jbeta primers. Repertoires were generated with immunoSEQ multiplex PCR, while TCRdb's copy carries only in-frame clones and drops some. The sample lists fewer than 200,000 clones, approximately 80% occurring once. The CDR3 covers 16 residues. Trimming at V came to 11 bases and at J to 0 bases, leaving 10 bases not matched to a gene. CDR1 and CDR2 (germline): SGHTA, FQGNSA. The sample belongs to a study of cytomegalovirus exposure and HLA in healthy donors. The clonotype was recovered from a woman aged 50 to 65 in good health and CMV-seropositive. The sequencing input was PBMCs. The rearrangement links TRBV7-2 to TRBJ2-2; TRBD2 agrees at 9 bases. The DNA for the CDR3 is TGTGCCCCGCGGGAGGGGGGTTACGCGAACACCGGGGAGCTGTTTTTT. It codes for CAPREGGYANTGELFF.